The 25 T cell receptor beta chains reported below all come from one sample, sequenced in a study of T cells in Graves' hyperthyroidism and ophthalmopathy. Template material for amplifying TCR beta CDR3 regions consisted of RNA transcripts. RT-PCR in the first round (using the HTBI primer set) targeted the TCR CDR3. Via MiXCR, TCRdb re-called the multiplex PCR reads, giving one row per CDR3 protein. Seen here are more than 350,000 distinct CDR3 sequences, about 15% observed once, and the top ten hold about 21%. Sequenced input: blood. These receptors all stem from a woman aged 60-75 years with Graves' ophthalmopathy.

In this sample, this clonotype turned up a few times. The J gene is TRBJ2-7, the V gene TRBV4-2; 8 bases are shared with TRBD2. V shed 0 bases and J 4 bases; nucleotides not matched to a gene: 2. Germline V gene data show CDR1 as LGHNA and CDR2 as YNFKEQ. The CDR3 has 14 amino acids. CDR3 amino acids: CASSQELAEYEQYF. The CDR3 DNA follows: TGTGCCAGCAGCCAAGAACTAGCGGAATACGAGCAGTACTTC.

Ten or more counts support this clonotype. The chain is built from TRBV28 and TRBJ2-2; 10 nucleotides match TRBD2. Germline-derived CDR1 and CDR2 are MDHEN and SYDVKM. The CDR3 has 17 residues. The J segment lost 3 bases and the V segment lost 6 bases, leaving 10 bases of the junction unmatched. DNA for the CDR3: TGTGCCAGCAGACCTCGGTCGGGACTAGCGCACACCGGGGAGCTGTTTTTT. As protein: CASRPRSGLAHTGELFF. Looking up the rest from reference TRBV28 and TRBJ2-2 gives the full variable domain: DVKVTQSSRYLVKRTGEKVFLECVQDMDHENMFWYRQDPGLGLRLIYFSYDVKMKEKGDIPEGYSVSREKKERFSLILESASTNQTSMYLCASRPRSGLAHTGELFFGEGSRLTVL.

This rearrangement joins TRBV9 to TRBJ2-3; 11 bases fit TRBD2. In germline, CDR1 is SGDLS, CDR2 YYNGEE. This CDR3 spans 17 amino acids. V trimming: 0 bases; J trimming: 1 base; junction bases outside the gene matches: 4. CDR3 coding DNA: TGTGCCAGCAGCGTAGCTACGACTAGCGGGGGCACAGATACGCAGTATTTT. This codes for CASSVATTSGGTDTQYF.

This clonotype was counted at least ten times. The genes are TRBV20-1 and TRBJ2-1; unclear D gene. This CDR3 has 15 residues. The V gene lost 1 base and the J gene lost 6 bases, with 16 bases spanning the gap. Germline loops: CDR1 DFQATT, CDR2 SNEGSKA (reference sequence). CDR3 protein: CSARGLDRPPNEQFF. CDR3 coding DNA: TGCAGTGCTAGAGGTCTGGATAGGCCCCCCAATGAGCAGTTCTTC.

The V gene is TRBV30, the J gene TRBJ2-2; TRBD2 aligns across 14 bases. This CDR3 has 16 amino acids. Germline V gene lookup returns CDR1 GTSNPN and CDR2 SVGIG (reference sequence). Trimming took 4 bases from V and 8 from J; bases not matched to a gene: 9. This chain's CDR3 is CAWTTPGLAGVGELFF. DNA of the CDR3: TGTGCCTGGACTACACCGGGACTAGCGGGAGTAGGGGAGCTGTTTTTT.

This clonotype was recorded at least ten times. The CDR3 protein is CAWSEGVGSYEQYF. CDR3 nucleotides: TGTGCCTGGAGTGAAGGGGTGGGCTCCTACGAGCAGTACTTC. V is TRBV30 and J is TRBJ2-7; D perhaps matches TRBD1 (5 bases). This CDR3 is built from 14 residues. Germline CDR1 is GTSNPN and CDR2 is SVGIG (reference sequence). The V and J ends lost 1 base and 0 bases respectively, with 10 bases between them.

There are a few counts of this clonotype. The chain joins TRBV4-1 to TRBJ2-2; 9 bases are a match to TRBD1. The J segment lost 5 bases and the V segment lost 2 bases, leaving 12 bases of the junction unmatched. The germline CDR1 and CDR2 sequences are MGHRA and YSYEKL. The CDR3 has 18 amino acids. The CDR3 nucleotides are TGCGCCAGCAGCCAAAGGGGGGTCGGGACAGGGTTGACCGGGGAGCTGTTTTTT. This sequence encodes CASSQRGVGTGLTGELFF.

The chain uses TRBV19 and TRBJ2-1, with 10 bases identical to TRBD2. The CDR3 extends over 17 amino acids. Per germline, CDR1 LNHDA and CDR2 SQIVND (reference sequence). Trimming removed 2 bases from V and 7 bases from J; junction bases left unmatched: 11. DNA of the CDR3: TGTGCCAGTAGTATATCCCCGCTAGCGGGAGACCGTAATGAGCAGTTCTTC. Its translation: CASSISPLAGDRNEQFF.

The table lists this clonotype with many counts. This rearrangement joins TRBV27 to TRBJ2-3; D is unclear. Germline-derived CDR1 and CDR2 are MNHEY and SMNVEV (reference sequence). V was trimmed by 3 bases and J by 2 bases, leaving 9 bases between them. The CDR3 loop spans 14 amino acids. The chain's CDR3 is CASSLSFPTDTQYF. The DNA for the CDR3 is TGTGCCAGCAGTTTGAGCTTCCCCACAGATACGCAGTATTTT.

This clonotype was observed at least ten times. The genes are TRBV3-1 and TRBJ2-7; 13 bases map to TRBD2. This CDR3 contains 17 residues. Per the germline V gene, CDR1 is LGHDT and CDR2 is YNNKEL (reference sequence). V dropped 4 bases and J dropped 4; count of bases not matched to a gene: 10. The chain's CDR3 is CASSRSGGLAGAYEQYF. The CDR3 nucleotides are TGTGCCAGCAGCCGCTCCGGTGGACTAGCGGGAGCGTACGAGCAGTACTTC.

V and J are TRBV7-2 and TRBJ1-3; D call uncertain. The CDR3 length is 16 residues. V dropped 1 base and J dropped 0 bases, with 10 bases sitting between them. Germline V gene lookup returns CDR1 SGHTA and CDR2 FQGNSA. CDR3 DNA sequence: TGTGCCAGCAGCTTAGGACGACACAGCTCTGGAAACACCATATATTTT. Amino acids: CASSLGRHSSGNTIYF.

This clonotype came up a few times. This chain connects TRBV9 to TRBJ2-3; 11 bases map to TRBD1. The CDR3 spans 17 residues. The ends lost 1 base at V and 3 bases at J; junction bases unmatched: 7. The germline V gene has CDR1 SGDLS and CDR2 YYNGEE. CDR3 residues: CASSVNRDRGRTDTQYF. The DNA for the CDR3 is TGTGCCAGCAGCGTAAACCGGGACAGGGGGAGGACAGATACGCAGTATTTT.

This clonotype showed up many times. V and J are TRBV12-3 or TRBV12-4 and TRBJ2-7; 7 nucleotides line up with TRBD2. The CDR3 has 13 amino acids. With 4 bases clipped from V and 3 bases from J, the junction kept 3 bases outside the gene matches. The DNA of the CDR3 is TGTGCCAGCAGTTCGGGGGGTATCTACGAGCAGTACTTC. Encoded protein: CASSSGGIYEQYF.

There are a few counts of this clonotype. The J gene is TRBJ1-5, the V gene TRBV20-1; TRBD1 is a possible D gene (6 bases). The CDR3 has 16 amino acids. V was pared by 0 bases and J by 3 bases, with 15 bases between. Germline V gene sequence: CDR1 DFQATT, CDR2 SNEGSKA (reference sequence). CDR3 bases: TGCAGTGCTAGAGATCTGCGGACAGCTATCAATCAGCCCCAGCATTTT. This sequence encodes CSARDLRTAINQPQHF.

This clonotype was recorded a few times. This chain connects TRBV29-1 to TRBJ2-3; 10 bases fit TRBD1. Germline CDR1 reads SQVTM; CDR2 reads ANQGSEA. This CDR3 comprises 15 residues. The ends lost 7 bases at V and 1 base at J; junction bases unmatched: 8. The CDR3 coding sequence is TGCAGCGCTCGGAGGGGGACAGGGGGCACAGATACGCAGTATTTT. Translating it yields CSARRGTGGTDTQYF.

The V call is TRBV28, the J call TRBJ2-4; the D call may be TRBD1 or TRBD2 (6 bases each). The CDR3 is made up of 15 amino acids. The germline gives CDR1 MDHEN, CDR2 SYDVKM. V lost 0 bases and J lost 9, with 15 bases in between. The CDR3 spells CASSLWRGEGGIQYF. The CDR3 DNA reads TGTGCCAGCAGTTTATGGCGCGGGGAAGGGGGCATTCAGTACTTC.

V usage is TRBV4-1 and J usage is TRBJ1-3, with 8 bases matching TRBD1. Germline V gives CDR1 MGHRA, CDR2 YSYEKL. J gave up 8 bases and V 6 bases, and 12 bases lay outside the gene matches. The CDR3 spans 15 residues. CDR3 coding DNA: TGCGCCAGCAGGGAGGACGGGACAGGATCGGACACCATATATTTT. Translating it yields CASREDGTGSDTIYF.

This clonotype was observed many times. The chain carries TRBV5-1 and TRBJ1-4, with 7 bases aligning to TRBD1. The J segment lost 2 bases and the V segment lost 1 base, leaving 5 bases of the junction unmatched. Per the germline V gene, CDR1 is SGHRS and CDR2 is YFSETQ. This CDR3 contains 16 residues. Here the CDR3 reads CASSLQETGTNEKLFF. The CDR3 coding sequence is TGCGCCAGCAGCTTGCAAGAGACAGGGACTAATGAAAAACTGTTTTTT.

In DNA form, the CDR3 reads TGCGCCAGCAGCCTCCAACTAGCGGGGGGGGCGAACACCGGGGAGCTGTTTTTT. This sequence encodes CASSLQLAGGANTGELFF. The chain links TRBV4-1 to TRBJ2-2; 13 positions match TRBD2. The CDR3 consists of 18 residues. Germline V gene data show CDR1 as MGHRA and CDR2 as YSYEKL. With V trimmed by 4 bases and J by 0 bases, 5 bases remained unmatched.

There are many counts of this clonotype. In DNA form, the CDR3 reads TGTGCCAGCAGCTTAGGTCGCGGCTACACCTTC. Its translation is CASSLGRGYTF. The chain is built from TRBV7-8 and TRBJ1-2, with no clear D. CDR1 and CDR2 (germline): SGHVS, FQNEAQ. The CDR3 loop spans 11 amino acids. Trimming removed 1 base at V and 8 bases at J, with 5 bases between. Supplemented by reference TRBV7-8 and TRBJ1-2, the full variable domain reads GAGVSQSPRYKVAKRGQDVALRCDPISGHVSLFWYQQALGQGPEFLTYFQNEAQLDKSGLPSDRFFAERPEGSVSTLKIQRTQQEDSAVYLCASSLGRGYTFGSGTRLTVV.

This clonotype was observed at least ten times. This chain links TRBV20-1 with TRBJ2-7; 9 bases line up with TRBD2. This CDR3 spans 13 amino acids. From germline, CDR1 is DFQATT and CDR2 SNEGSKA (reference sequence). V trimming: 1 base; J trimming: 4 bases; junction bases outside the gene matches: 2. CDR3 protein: CSARGLAEYEQYF. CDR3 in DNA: TGCAGTGCTAGAGGACTAGCGGAGTACGAGCAGTACTTC.

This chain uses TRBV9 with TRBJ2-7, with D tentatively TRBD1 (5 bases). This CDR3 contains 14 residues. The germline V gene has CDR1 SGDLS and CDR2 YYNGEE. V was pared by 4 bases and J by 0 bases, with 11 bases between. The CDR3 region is CASSTGLNSYEQYF. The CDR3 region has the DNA TGTGCCAGCAGCACAGGCCTAAACTCCTACGAGCAGTACTTC.

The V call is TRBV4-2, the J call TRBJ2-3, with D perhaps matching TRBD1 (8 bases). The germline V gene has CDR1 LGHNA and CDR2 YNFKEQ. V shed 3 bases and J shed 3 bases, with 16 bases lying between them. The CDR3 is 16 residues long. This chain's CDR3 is CASSHTGGEETDTQYF. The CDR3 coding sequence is TGTGCCAGCAGCCATACAGGGGGGGAGGAAACAGATACGCAGTATTTT.

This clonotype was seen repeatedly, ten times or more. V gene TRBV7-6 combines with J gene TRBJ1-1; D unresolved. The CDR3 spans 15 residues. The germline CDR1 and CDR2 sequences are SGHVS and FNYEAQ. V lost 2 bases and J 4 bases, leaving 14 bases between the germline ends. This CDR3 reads CASSLQQVLGTEAFF. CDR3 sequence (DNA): TGTGCCAGCAGCTTACAGCAGGTGTTGGGCACTGAAGCTTTCTTT. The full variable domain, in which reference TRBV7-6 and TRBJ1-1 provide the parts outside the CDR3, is GAGVSQSPRYKVTKRGQDVALRCDPISGHVSLYWYRQALGQGPEFLTYFNYEAQQDKSGLPNDRFSAERPEGSISTLTIQRTEQRDSAMYRCASSLQQVLGTEAFFGQGTRLTVV.

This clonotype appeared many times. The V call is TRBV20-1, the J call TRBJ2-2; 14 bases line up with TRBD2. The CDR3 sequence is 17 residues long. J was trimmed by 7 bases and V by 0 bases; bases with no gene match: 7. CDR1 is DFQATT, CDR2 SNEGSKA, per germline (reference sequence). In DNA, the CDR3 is TGCAGTGCTAGAGACCTGGGGACTAGCGGGAGTGGCGGGGAGCTGTTTTTT. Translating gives CSARDLGTSGSGGELFF.